This TCR beta chain is from a study of T-cell reconstitution after alpha-beta-depleted transplantation in children. The study, taken as a whole, reports: Surviving recipient T cells and intrathymic progenitors accounted for some patients' high TCRbeta diversity at day 60. It was reported that alpha-beta T cells came from several hundred expanded graft clones (about two months after transplant). The main origin of T-cell counts and diversity one year after transplant was newly produced T cells.

This clonotype was recorded a few times. Its antigen is as yet unknown. Unique molecular identifiers were built into the TCRbeta library. TCRdb re-called the PCR reads with MiXCR, one entry per CDR3 protein. This sample has hundreds of thousands of distinct CDR3 sequences; around 12% occur once, and the top ten carry 0.79%. The sequence came from a girl aged 2-10 years with congenital amegakaryocytic thrombocytopenia, due to receive a stem cell transplant. This specimen consisted of PBMCs, obtained before TCRalphabeta/CD19-depleted stem cell transplant.

The DNA of the CDR3 is TGCGCCAGCAGCCAAGAGACCCCGGCGGAGCAGTTCTTC. This translates into CASSQETPAEQFF. V gene TRBV4-1 combines with J gene TRBJ2-1, with D hard to call. The ends were cut back, 0 bases at V and 10 bases at J, with 10 bases in the middle. CDR3 length: 13 residues. Looked up from germline, CDR1 is MGHRA and CDR2 is YSYEKL.